Sequencing of this TCR beta chain was carried out in a study of a mutant IDH1 vaccine in newly diagnosed glioma. At the level of the study: Of treated patients, 62.5% were men and about 38% women, averaging roughly 40 years. Patients arrived already treated with radiotherapy, temozolomide, or both, most having had both.

The sample's time point: baseline, week 1 (first vaccination visit). Treatment of the sample: pre-vaccination baseline after standard-of-care therapy. The astrocytomas were IDH1-mutant, ATRX-negative, and WHO grade 3 or 4. Here immunoSEQ multiplex PCR was the method, and the copy in TCRdb shows in-frame clones only, minus some. Seen here are about 59,000 clones, more than 85% observed once, and the top ten hold roughly 2.5%. The germline CDR1 and CDR2 sequences are SQVTM and ANQGSEA. V was pared by 6 bases and J by 2 bases, with 10 bases of the junction left unmatched. There are 15 residues in the CDR3.

The receptor comes from a man aged 50-59 years with glioma. Sequences were derived from PBMCs, sampled from a glioma patient treated with radiotherapy, temozolomide or both. The V and J genes are TRBV29-1 and TRBJ2-5; 9 positions match TRBD1. Written as DNA, the CDR3 is TGCAGCGTGGCAACACGACAGGGGGTGCAAGAGACCCAGTACTTC. This translates into CSVATRQGVQETQYF.